Each of the 23 T cell receptor beta chains below was sequenced from the same sample in a study of T cell clonotyping in hematopoietic cell transplantation. TCRdb keeps only in-frame clones here, not all; method: immunoSEQ multiplex PCR. The sample has under 20,000 clones, roughly 82% seen once. The sample's time point: recipient sample about 28 days before transplant, after cytoreduction. Sequenced material: peripheral blood mononuclear cells, taken before stem cell transplant. The receptor set was obtained from a man in his forties or fifties with acute myeloid leukemia. Some clones in this sample may be carry-over from other donors' samples.

The chain recombines TRBV6-5 with TRBJ2-5; 7 bases map to TRBD2. The CDR3 has 15 residues. J gave up 5 bases and V 2 bases, and 8 bases lay outside the gene matches. Germline V gene data show CDR1 as MNHEY and CDR2 as SVGAGI. The CDR3 here is CASSYGGVREETQYF. The CDR3 nucleotides read TGTGCCAGCAGTTACGGGGGGGTTCGGGAGGAGACCCAGTACTTC.

As regards this clone: Germline and junction disagree at one end, which may indicate a read error. The chain combines TRBV7-2 with TRBJ2-3; D is ambiguous. This CDR3 region has 14 residues. Germline values: CDR1 SGHTA, CDR2 FQGNSA. CDR3 coding DNA: TGTGCCAGCAGCTTAGCTTTGGGCACGGATACGCAGTATTTT. It translates to CASSLALGTDTQYF.

Concerning this clone: Different DNA sequences within this sample yield the same CDR3. V usage is TRBV28 and J usage is TRBJ1-1; D is uncertain. With 5 bases removed from V and 1 base from J, the gap between germline ends came to 8 bases. Germline V gene data show CDR1 as MDHEN and CDR2 as SYDVKM. The CDR3 loop spans 13 amino acids. CDR3 amino acids: CASSLTANTEAFF. Here the CDR3 DNA reads TGTGCCAGCAGTCTGACGGCGAACACTGAAGCTTTCTTT.

The chain employs TRBV27 and TRBJ2-7, with TRBD1 matching over 12 bases. Germline CDR1 and CDR2: MNHEY and SMNVEV (reference sequence). The CDR3 has 17 residues. Germline trimming cut 6 bases from V and 3 bases from J; bases unmatched to any gene: 12. DNA for the CDR3: TGTGCCAGCAGACCTACTCCCGGGACAGGGGGCTTCTACGAGCAGTACTTC. Its translation: CASRPTPGTGGFYEQYF.

The J gene is TRBJ1-5, the V gene TRBV2; a possible D gene is TRBD1 (6 bases). The CDR3 is made up of 14 amino acids. The germline V gene has CDR1 SNHLY and CDR2 FYNNEI. Trimming pared 1 base from V and 9 bases from J, leaving 13 bases between. The CDR3 is CASSEGQGMGPQHF. CDR3 DNA: TGTGCCAGCAGTGAAGGGCAGGGGATGGGGCCCCAGCATTTT.

V usage is TRBV5-4 and J usage is TRBJ1-1; D gene unclear. Trimming pared 4 bases from V and 1 base from J, leaving 8 bases between. CDR1 and CDR2 from the germline V gene are SGHNT and YYREEE (reference sequence). The CDR3 loop spans 13 amino acids. CDR3: CASSPGGNTEAFF. The CDR3 DNA reads TGTGCCAGCAGCCCGGGTGGGAACACTGAAGCTTTCTTT. Full variable domain (missing parts from reference TRBV5-4 and TRBJ1-1): ETGVTQSPTHLIKTRGQQVTLRCSSQSGHNTVSWYQQALGQGPQFIFQYYREEENGRGNFPPRFSGLQFPNYSSELNVNALELDDSALYLCASSPGGNTEAFFGQGTRLTVV.

The chain employs TRBV19 and TRBJ2-2; 8 positions agree with TRBD1. Germline V CDR1 and CDR2: LNHDA, SQIVND (reference sequence). Germline trimming cut 5 bases from V and 3 bases from J; bases unmatched to any gene: 5. This CDR3 region has 15 residues. The CDR3 DNA reads as TGTGCCAGTAGTCCCAGGGGGCCCGACACCGGGGAGCTGTTTTTT. This gives the protein CASSPRGPDTGELFF.

V and J are TRBV15 and TRBJ1-1, with 8 bases identical to TRBD1. Germline CDR1 LNHNV, CDR2 YYDKDF (reference sequence). CDR3 length: 15 amino acids. Trimming took 3 bases from V and 3 from J; bases not matched to a gene: 6. CDR3: CATSSPQGGYTEAFF. DNA for the CDR3: TGTGCCACCAGCAGCCCACAGGGGGGGTACACTGAAGCTTTCTTT.

The rearrangement links TRBV2 to TRBJ1-5; 12 bases line up with TRBD1. The CDR3 extends over 14 amino acids. Germline-derived CDR1 and CDR2 are SNHLY and FYNNEI. J lost 3 bases, V lost 11 bases, and 5 bases had no gene match. The CDR3 region has the DNA TGTGCCGCCCGGGACAGGGGGCCCAATCAGCCCCAGCATTTT. It codes for CAARDRGPNQPQHF.

The rearrangement uses TRBV19 and TRBJ1-2, with D maybe TRBD1 (5 bases). The CDR3 is 14 amino acids. The germline gives CDR1 LNHDA, CDR2 SQIVND (reference sequence). V shed 7 bases and J shed 2 bases, with 14 bases lying between them. The CDR3 DNA sequence: TGTGCCAGTACCTTCGGGACTGCGAACTATGGCTACACCTTC. Residues: CASTFGTANYGYTF.

This clone was seen more than once but under ten times. This chain links TRBV4-3 with TRBJ2-5; D call uncertain. The CDR3 consists of 13 residues. Germline V gene lookup returns CDR1 LGHNA and CDR2 YSLEER. Trimming took 0 bases from V and 7 from J, leaving 9 bases between them. CDR3 in DNA: TGCGCCAGCAGCCAAGAGACTTGGGGGACCCAGTACTTC. Translation: CASSQETWGTQYF.

This clone has a single count. This rearrangement joins TRBV19 to TRBJ1-5; 7 bases map to TRBD1. The CDR3 runs 14 residues. Germline values: CDR1 LNHDA, CDR2 SQIVND (reference sequence). J lost 4 bases, V lost 7 bases, and 7 bases had no gene match. The CDR3 sequence is CASTGTARNQPQHF. For the CDR3, the DNA is TGTGCCAGTACCGGGACAGCCAGAAATCAGCCCCAGCATTTT. Full variable domain (outside the CDR3, taken from reference TRBV19 and TRBJ1-5): DGGITQSPKYLFRKEGQNVTLSCEQNLNHDAMYWYRQDPGQGLRLIYYSQIVNDFQKGDIAEGYSVSREKKESFPLTVTSAQKNPTAFYLCASTGTARNQPQHFGDGTRLSIL.

This chain links TRBV6-5 with TRBJ1-5; the D gene is possibly TRBD1 (5 bases). The CDR3 spans 15 residues. V was cut by 4 bases and J by 1 base, with 11 bases left in between. The germline V gene encodes CDR1 MNHEY and CDR2 SVGAGI. In DNA, the CDR3 is TGTGCCAGCAGTTCAGTAAGGGGCAGCAATCAGCCCCAGCATTTT. Its protein product is CASSSVRGSNQPQHF.

The rearrangement links TRBV10-3 to TRBJ1-4; D may be TRBD1 (5 bases). Trimming cost V 10 bases and J 8 bases, with 23 bases left between them. CDR1 and CDR2 from the germline V gene are ENHRY and SYGVKD. The CDR3 covers 15 residues. The CDR3 coding sequence is TGTGCCAGTCAGGACGGGGAAGGGGAGAACGAAAAACTGTTTTTT. This codes for CASQDGEGENEKLFF.

The chain couples TRBV19 to TRBJ1-4; D not certain. Trimming stripped 7 bases from V and 3 bases from J, with 9 bases between. CDR3 length equals 13 residues. Germline assignment: CDR1 LNHDA and CDR2 SQIVND (reference sequence). This CDR3 is CASTGLANEKLFF. CDR3 bases: TGTGCCAGTACGGGGTTGGCTAATGAAAAACTGTTTTTT.

The rearrangement joins TRBV7-2 to TRBJ2-2, with TRBD1 as a possible D gene (6 bases). This CDR3 has 16 residues. Germline V CDR1 and CDR2: SGHTA, FQGNSA. Trimming shortened V by 2 bases and J by 5 bases, and 15 bases separated the two germline ends. The DNA of the CDR3 is TGTGCCAGCAGCTTATCCCCAGGGGCGCGGACCGGGGAGCTGTTTTTT. Residues: CASSLSPGARTGELFF.

This chain uses TRBV5-6 with TRBJ2-1, with no clear D. This CDR3 has 16 amino acids. Trimming removed 0 bases at V and 2 bases at J, with 12 bases between. Germline CDR1 reads SGHDT; CDR2 reads YYEEEE. The CDR3 reads CASSLASSRAYNEQFF. The CDR3 nucleotides read TGTGCCAGCAGCTTGGCCTCAAGTAGGGCCTACAATGAGCAGTTCTTC.

DNA for the CDR3: TGTGCCAGCAGTTTATGGGCAGGGGATGGCTACACCTTC. It codes for CASSLWAGDGYTF. The chain joins TRBV28 to TRBJ1-2, with a possible D match to TRBD1 (6 bases). The length of the CDR3 is 13 residues. CDR1 is MDHEN, CDR2 SYDVKM, per germline. Deletions cut 0 bases from V and 6 bases from J, with 8 bases between.

CDR3 DNA: TGTGCCTGGAGCGGGGGGGGCGGCTACGAGCAGTACTTC. This translates into CAWSGGGGYEQYF. The rearrangement joins TRBV30 to TRBJ2-7, with 8 bases aligning to TRBD2. V lost 3 bases, J lost 3 bases, and 4 bases stayed unmatched. The germline V gene has CDR1 GTSNPN and CDR2 SVGIG (reference sequence). This CDR3 is built from 13 residues.

The chain employs TRBV28 and TRBJ1-2, with 9 bases lining up with TRBD1. The V gene's germline CDR1 is MDHEN and CDR2 SYDVKM. CDR3 size: 17 residues. The ends lost 6 bases at V and 3 bases at J; junction bases unmatched: 14. CDR3 DNA sequence: TGTGCCAGCAGGCCCGGGACAGGGATTTTGGGGGACTATGGCTACACCTTC. This encodes CASRPGTGILGDYGYTF.

This clone was counted only a few times. The V and J genes are TRBV2 and TRBJ1-4, with no clear D. The CDR3 extends over 17 amino acids. Germline V gene lookup returns CDR1 SNHLY and CDR2 FYNNEI. V lost 4 bases, J lost 7 bases, and 22 bases lay in between. In DNA form, the CDR3 reads TGTGCCAGCAGTGGGAGGGCAGATCTTGGTGGTGGTGAAAAACTGTTTTTT. Residues: CASSGRADLGGGEKLFF.

This clone is a singleton in its sample. This rearrangement joins TRBV2 to TRBJ1-1, with D unresolved. The CDR3 totals 13 residues. Trimming pared 2 bases from V and 7 bases from J, leaving 11 bases between. CDR1 and CDR2 from the germline V gene are SNHLY and FYNNEI. CDR3 nucleotide sequence: TGTGCCAGCAGTGAAACCCCGGCAGATGAAGCTTTCTTT. It specifies CASSETPADEAFF.

The chain recombines TRBV19 with TRBJ1-3, with a tentative D call TRBD1 (5 bases). Germline lookup yields CDR1 LNHDA and CDR2 SQIVND (reference sequence). V shed 10 bases and J shed 0 bases, with 16 bases lying between them. The CDR3 has 15 amino acids. The CDR3 is CATRIGGTSGNTIYF. CDR3 coding DNA: TGTGCCACCCGTATCGGGGGAACCTCTGGAAACACCATATATTTT.